Described below is a single T cell receptor beta chain sequence and its context. Its antigen is not known. TCRdb re-called the RT-PCR reads through MiXCR, storing one row per CDR3 protein. The table shows under 550,000 distinct CDR3 sequences, with less than 8% occurring only once. This entry comes from a study of response to subunit inactivated influenza vaccine. General observations from the study: Authors proposed each seasonal influenza vaccination draws in few new T cells.

The germline gives CDR1 SNHLY, CDR2 FYNNEI. V trimming: 1 base; J trimming: 4 bases; junction bases outside the gene matches: 7. CDR3 length: 15 amino acids. The receptor was derived from a man between 50 and 69 years old who received an inactivated influenza vaccine. This sequence joins TRBV2 and TRBJ2-7; 7 bases match TRBD1. The source was PBMCs from blood, collected roughly 24 months after vaccination. The CDR3 loop reads CASSEERGPSYEQYF. CDR3 coding DNA: TGTGCCAGCAGTGAAGAGAGGGGGCCTTCTTACGAGCAGTACTTC.